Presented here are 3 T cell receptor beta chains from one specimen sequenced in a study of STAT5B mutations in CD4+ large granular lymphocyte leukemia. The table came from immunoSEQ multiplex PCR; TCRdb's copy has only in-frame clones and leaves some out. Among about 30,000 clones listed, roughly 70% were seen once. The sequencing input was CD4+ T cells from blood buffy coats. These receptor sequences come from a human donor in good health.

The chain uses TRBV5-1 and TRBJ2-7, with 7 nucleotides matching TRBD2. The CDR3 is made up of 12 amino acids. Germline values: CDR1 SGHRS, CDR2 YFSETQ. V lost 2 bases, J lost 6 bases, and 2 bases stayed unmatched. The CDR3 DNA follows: TGCGCCAGCAGCTTCGGGGAGGGCGAGCAGTACTTC. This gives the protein CASSFGEGEQYF.

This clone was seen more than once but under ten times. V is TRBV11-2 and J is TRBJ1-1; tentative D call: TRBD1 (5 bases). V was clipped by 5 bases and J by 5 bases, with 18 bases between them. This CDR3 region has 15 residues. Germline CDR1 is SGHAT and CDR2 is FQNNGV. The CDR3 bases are TGTGCCAGCAGCAACTCCAGGGTGGGGGGTACTGAAGCTTTCTTT. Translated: CASSNSRVGGTEAFF.

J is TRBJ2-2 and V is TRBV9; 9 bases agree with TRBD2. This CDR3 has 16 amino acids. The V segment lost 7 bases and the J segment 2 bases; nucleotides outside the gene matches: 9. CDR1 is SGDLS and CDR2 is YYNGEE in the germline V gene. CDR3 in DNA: TGTGCCAGCCATGGAGCGGGGGGACCAAACACCGGGGAGCTGTTTTTT. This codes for CASHGAGGPNTGELFF.